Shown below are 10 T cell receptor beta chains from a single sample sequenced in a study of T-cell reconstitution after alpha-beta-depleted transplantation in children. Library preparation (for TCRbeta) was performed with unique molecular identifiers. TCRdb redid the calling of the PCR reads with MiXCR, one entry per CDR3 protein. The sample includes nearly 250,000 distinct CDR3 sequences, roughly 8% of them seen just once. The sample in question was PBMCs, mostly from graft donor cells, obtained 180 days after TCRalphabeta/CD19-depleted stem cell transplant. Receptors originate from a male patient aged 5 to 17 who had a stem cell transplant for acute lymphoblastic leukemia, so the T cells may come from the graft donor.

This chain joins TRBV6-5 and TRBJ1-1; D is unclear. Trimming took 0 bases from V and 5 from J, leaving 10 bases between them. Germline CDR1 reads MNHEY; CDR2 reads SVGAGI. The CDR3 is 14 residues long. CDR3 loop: CASSYSTGRTEAFF. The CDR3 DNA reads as TGTGCCAGCAGTTACTCGACGGGGAGGACTGAAGCTTTCTTT.

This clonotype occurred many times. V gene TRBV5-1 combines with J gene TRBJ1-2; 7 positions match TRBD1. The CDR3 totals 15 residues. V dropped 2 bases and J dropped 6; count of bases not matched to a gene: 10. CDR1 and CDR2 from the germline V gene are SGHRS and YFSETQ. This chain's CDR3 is CASSFGLRDRDGYTF. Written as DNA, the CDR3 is TGCGCCAGCAGCTTTGGACTCCGGGACAGAGATGGCTACACCTTC.

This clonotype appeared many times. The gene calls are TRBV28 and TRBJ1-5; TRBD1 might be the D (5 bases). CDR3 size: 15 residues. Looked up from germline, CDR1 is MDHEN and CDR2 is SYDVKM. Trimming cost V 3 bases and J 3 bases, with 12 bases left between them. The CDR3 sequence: CASSFGGSLNQPQHF. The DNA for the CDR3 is TGTGCCAGCAGTTTTGGGGGAAGCCTCAATCAGCCCCAGCATTTT.

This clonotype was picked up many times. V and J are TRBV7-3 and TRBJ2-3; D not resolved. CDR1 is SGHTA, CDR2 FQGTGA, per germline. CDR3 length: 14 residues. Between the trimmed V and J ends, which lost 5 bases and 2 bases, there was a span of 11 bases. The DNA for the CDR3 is TGTGCCAGCAGCCGTTGGCAGACCACAGATACGCAGTATTTT. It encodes CASSRWQTTDTQYF.

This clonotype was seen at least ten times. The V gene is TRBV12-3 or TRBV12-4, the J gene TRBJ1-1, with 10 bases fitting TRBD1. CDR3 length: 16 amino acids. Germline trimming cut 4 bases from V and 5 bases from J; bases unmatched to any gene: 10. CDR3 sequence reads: CASSSGTGEGVTEAFF. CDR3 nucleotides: TGTGCCAGCAGTTCGGGGACAGGGGAAGGGGTAACTGAAGCTTTCTTT.

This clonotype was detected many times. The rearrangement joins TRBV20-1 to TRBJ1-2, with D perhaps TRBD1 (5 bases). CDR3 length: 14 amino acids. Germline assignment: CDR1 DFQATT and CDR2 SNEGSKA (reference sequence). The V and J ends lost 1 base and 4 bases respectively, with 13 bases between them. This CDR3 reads CSARVAGGGYGYTF. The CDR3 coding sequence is TGCAGTGCTAGAGTGGCGGGGGGAGGCTATGGCTACACCTTC.

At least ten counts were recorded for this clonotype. Here the CDR3 reads CASSYPSGEQYF. The DNA for the CDR3 is TGTGCCAGCAGCTACCCCAGCGGCGAGCAGTACTTC. This sequence joins TRBV5-5 and TRBJ2-7; maybe TRBD2 (5 bases). With 3 bases removed from V and 6 bases from J, the gap between germline ends came to 10 bases. Germline V lookup: CDR1 SGHKS, CDR2 YYEKEE (reference sequence). The CDR3 runs 12 residues.

The CDR3 sequence: CSARAVAGRSSYEQYF. CDR3 nucleotides: TGCAGTGCTAGAGCGGTAGCCGGGAGGAGCTCCTACGAGCAGTACTTC. This chain connects TRBV20-1 to TRBJ2-7, with 7 nucleotides matching TRBD2. CDR1 is DFQATT and CDR2 is SNEGSKA in the germline V gene (reference sequence). The CDR3 totals 16 residues. Trimming at V came to 1 base and at J to 0 bases, leaving 9 bases not matched to a gene.

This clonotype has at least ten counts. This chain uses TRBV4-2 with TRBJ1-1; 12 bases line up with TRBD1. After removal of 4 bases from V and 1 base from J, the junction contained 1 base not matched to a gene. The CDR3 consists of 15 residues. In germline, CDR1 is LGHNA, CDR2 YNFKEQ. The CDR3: CASSPGQGANTEAFF. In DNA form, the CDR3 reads TGTGCCAGCAGCCCGGGACAGGGGGCGAACACTGAAGCTTTCTTT.

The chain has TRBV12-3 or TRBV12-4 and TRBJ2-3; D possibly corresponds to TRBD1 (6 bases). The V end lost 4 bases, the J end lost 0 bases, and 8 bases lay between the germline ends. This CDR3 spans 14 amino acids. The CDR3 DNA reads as TGTGCCAGCAGTTGGGGGACAAGCACAGATACGCAGTATTTT. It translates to CASSWGTSTDTQYF.